The 17 T cell receptor beta chains in this list originate from one sample, sequenced in a study of T cells after yellow fever vaccination. Via MiXCR, TCRdb re-called the 5' RACE reads, giving one row per CDR3 protein. The sample lists around 140,000 distinct CDR3 sequences; around 7.7% were seen once. The sample here was CD4+ T cells sorted from PBMCs, taken 5 days after the yellow fever booster vaccination. These receptors were obtained from a man aged 30-40 years who received the YFV17D yellow fever vaccine.

This clonotype was counted at least ten times. V and J are TRBV19 and TRBJ1-2, with D possibly being TRBD1 (5 bases). The germline V gene has CDR1 LNHDA and CDR2 SQIVND (reference sequence). This CDR3 is 13 amino acids long. Trimming took off 11 bases at V and 5 bases at J, with 18 bases between the two ends. The CDR3 sequence is CAGATAGEYGYTF. For the CDR3, the DNA is TGTGCCGGGGCGACGGCCGGTGAATATGGCTACACCTTC.

V and J are TRBV29-1 and TRBJ2-5; D is perhaps TRBD2 (5 bases). This CDR3 is built from 12 residues. Germline-derived CDR1 and CDR2 are SQVTM and ANQGSEA. V was shortened by 4 bases and J by 5 bases, with 11 bases between the two germline ends. CDR3: CSVGGSVETQYF. In nucleotides, the CDR3 is TGCAGCGTTGGTGGGAGCGTGGAGACCCAGTACTTC.

This clonotype was seen many times. This sequence joins TRBV10-3 and TRBJ2-7; 7 positions agree with TRBD2. CDR1 is ENHRY and CDR2 is SYGVKD in the germline V gene. CDR3 length equals 13 residues. With 2 bases clipped from V and 9 bases from J, the junction kept 7 bases outside the gene matches. In nucleotides, the CDR3 is TGTGCCATCAGTGAGCCCGGACTAGGAGCGCAGTACTTC. This codes for CAISEPGLGAQYF.

This clonotype was picked up many times. The J gene is TRBJ2-3, the V gene TRBV10-3; TRBD1 is a possible D gene (5 bases). The germline CDR1 and CDR2 sequences are ENHRY and SYGVKD. The CDR3 is 13 residues long. V was shortened by 2 bases and J by 4 bases, with 7 bases between the two germline ends. CDR3 region: CAISEGAADTQYF. Written as DNA, the CDR3 is TGTGCCATCAGTGAGGGGGCGGCAGATACGCAGTATTTT.

This clonotype was observed at least ten times. The chain carries TRBV15 and TRBJ2-7; D not resolved. The CDR3 is 14 amino acids. CDR1 is LNHNV and CDR2 is YYDKDF in the germline V gene (reference sequence). V lost 4 bases to trimming and J lost 3 bases, with 13 bases between them. The CDR3 coding sequence is TGTGCCACCAGCATTTCGCCCTCCCACTACGAGCAGTACTTC. Translated: CATSISPSHYEQYF.

About this clonotype: One end of the junction does not line up with germline, which may come from a read error. V gene TRBV23-1 combines with J gene TRBJ2-1; D is tentatively TRBD1 or TRBD2 (6 bases each). TRBV23-1 is an ORF for which the function is uncertain. The CDR3 is 13 amino acids. CDR3 residues: CVSWRGRGNEQFF. CDR3 coding DNA: TGTGTCAGCTGGCGGGGCAGGGGAAATGAGCAGTTCTTC.

The chain uses TRBV23-1 and TRBJ2-1, with D possibly matching TRBD2 (6 bases). TRBV23-1 is an open reading frame, and its role is uncertain. V lost 6 bases and J 7 bases, leaving 13 bases between the germline ends. The CDR3 runs to 13 residues. This CDR3 is CASRRGMRNEQFF. In DNA, the CDR3 is TGCGCCAGCAGGCGGGGCATGCGAAATGAGCAGTTCTTC.

This clonotype was recorded at least ten times. This chain connects TRBV10-3 to TRBJ2-5; D is undetermined. The CDR3 covers 11 residues. The germline V gene has CDR1 ENHRY and CDR2 SYGVKD. Trimming left V 4 bases short and J 5 bases short, with 5 bases between. The CDR3 DNA reads as TGTGCCATCAGTGTATCGGAGACCCAGTACTTC. Its protein is CAISVSETQYF.

This clonotype was seen many times. The V gene is TRBV5-1, the J gene TRBJ2-5, with a tentative D call TRBD1 (5 bases). The CDR3 is made up of 13 amino acids. Trimming removed 4 bases at V and 1 base at J, with 8 bases between. Germline values: CDR1 SGHRS, CDR2 YFSETQ. For the CDR3, the DNA is TGCGCCAGCAGCGCAGGGCCCCAAGAGACCCAGTACTTC. This translates into CASSAGPQETQYF.

As regards this clonotype: With a much larger clone just one base away, this may be a read error. The V gene is TRBV4-3, the J gene TRBJ2-2; D unclear. The germline V gene has CDR1 LGHNA and CDR2 YSLEER. This CDR3 is 17 amino acids long. In nucleotides, the CDR3 is TGCGCCAGCAGCCAAGAGTGGGGTAGGATCCTAACCGTGGAGCTGTTTTTT. Protein: CASSQEWGRILTVELFF.

This chain connects TRBV2 to TRBJ1-1; the match to TRBD1 covers 7 bases. The CDR3 is 14 residues long. V lost 4 bases and J lost 5; bases outside the gene matches: 7. Germline V gives CDR1 SNHLY, CDR2 FYNNEI. The CDR3 sequence is CASSARTGGTEAFF. The CDR3 DNA sequence: TGTGCCAGCAGTGCCCGGACAGGAGGAACTGAAGCTTTCTTT. The variable domain in full, completed from reference TRBV2 and TRBJ1-1, reads EPEVTQTPSHQVTQMGQEVILRCVPISNHLYFYWYRQILGQKVEFLVSFYNNEISEKSEIFDDQFSVERPDGSNFTLKIRSTKLEDSAMYFCASSARTGGTEAFFGQGTRLTVV.

At least ten counts were recorded for this clonotype. The rearrangement uses TRBV12-3 or TRBV12-4 and TRBJ2-2; D unresolved. This CDR3 is 15 amino acids long. V lost 4 bases to trimming and J lost 7 bases, with 16 bases between them. CDR3 residues: CASSSAGWDNGELFF. The CDR3 nucleotides are TGTGCCAGCAGTTCAGCCGGATGGGATAACGGGGAGCTGTTTTTT.

The chain is built from TRBV5-1 and TRBJ2-3; 13 bases align to TRBD2. The junction had 9 bases not matched to a gene; V was cut back by 5 bases and J by 0 bases. The germline CDR1 and CDR2 sequences are SGHRS and YFSETQ. The CDR3 covers 18 residues. CDR3 DNA sequence: TGCGCCAGCAGGACCGGGACTAGCGGGGTCCCTAGCACAGATACGCAGTATTTT. It is translated as CASRTGTSGVPSTDTQYF.

This clonotype was recorded at least ten times. J is TRBJ2-7 and V is TRBV4-3; weak D call: TRBD2 (5 bases). The ends were cut back, 4 bases at V and 5 bases at J, with 12 bases in the middle. CDR3 length equals 13 residues. Germline V gene lookup returns CDR1 LGHNA and CDR2 YSLEER. CDR3 protein: CASSPNGKNEQYF. The CDR3 DNA follows: TGCGCCAGCAGCCCGAACGGGAAGAACGAGCAGTACTTC.

There are many counts of this clonotype. The rearrangement joins TRBV12-3 or TRBV12-4 to TRBJ2-1, with 14 positions matching TRBD2. V lost 5 bases to trimming and J lost 7 bases; unmatched junction nucleotides: 7. The CDR3 is 16 residues long. CDR3 DNA sequence: TGTGCCAGCAGTCTACCGGGACTAGCGGGAGTTAATGAGCAGTTCTTC. It is translated as CASSLPGLAGVNEQFF.

Many counts were recorded for this clonotype. V is TRBV21-1 and J is TRBJ2-7. TRBV21-1 is a pseudogene segment. The CDR3 runs 13 residues. The CDR3 here is CASSKVPTYEQYF. The CDR3 bases are TGTGCCAGCAGCAAAGTTCCAACCTACGAGCAGTACTTC.

This clonotype was observed at least ten times. V usage is TRBV27 and J usage is TRBJ2-3; D gene unclear. The V gene's germline CDR1 is MNHEY and CDR2 SMNVEV (reference sequence). The CDR3 has 14 residues. V lost 4 bases, J lost 0 bases, and 8 bases lay in between. The CDR3 region is CASSYAFSTDTQYF. CDR3 DNA: TGTGCCAGCAGTTACGCCTTTAGCACAGATACGCAGTATTTT.